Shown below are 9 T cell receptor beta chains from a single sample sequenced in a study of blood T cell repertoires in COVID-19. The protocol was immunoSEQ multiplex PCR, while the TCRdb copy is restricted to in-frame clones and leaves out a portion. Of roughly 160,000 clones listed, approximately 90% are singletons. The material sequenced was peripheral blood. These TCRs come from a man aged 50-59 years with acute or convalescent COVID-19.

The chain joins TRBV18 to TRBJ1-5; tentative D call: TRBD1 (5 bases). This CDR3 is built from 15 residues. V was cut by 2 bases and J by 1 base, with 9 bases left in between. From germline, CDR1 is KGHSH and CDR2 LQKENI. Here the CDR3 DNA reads TGTGCCAGCTCACCATCAGGGCCCAGCAATCAGCCCCAGCATTTT. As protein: CASSPSGPSNQPQHF.

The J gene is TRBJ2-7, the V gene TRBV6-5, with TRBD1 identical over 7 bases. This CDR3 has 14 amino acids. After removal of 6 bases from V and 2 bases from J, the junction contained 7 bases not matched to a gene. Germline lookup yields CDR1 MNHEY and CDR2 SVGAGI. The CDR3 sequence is CASSHRGLTYEQYF. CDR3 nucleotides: TGTGCCAGCAGCCACAGGGGTTTGACCTACGAGCAGTACTTC.

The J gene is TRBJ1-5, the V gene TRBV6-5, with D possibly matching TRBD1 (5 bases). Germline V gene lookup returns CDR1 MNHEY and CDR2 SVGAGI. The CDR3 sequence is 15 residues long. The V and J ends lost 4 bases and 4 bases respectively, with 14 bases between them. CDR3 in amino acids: CASSLSGPGNQPQHF. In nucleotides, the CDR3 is TGTGCCAGCAGTTTATCAGGGCCCGGGAATCAGCCCCAGCATTTT.

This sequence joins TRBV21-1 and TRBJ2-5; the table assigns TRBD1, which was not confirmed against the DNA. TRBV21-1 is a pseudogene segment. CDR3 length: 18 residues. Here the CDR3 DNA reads TGTGCCAGCAGCATACCGGGACAGGTGGAAATTATACAGGGGACCCAGTACTTC. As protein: CASSIPGQVEIIQGTQYF.

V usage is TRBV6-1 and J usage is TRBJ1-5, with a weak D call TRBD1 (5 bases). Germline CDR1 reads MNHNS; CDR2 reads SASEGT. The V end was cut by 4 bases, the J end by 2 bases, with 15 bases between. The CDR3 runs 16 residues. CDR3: CASSAGRRGGNQPQHF. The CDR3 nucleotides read TGTGCCAGCAGTGCCGGTCGGAGGGGTGGCAATCAGCCCCAGCATTTT.

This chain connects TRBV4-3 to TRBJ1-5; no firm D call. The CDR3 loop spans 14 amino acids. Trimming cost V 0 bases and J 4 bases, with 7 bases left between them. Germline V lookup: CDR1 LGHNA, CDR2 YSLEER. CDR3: CASSQDRLNQPQHF. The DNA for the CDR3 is TGCGCCAGCAGCCAAGATAGACTAAATCAGCCCCAGCATTTT.

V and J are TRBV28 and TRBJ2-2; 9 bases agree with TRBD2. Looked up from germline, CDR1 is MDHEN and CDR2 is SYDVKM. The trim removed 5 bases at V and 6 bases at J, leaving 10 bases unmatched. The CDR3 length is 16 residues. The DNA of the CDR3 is TGTGCCAGCAGTCTTTTGGGGACTAGCAGCCCCGGGGAGCTGTTTTTT. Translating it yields CASSLLGTSSPGELFF.

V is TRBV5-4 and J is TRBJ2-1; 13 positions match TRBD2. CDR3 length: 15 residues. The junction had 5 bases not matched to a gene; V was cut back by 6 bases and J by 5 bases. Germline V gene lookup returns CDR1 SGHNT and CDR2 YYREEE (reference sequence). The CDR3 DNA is TGTGCCAGCACCCTAGGACTAGCGGGAGACAATGAGCAGTTCTTC. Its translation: CASTLGLAGDNEQFF. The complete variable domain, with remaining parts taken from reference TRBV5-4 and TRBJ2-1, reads ETGVTQSPTHLIKTRGQQVTLRCSSQSGHNTVSWYQQALGQGPQFIFQYYREEENGRGNFPPRFSGLQFPNYSSELNVNALELDDSALYLCASTLGLAGDNEQFFGPGTRLTVL.

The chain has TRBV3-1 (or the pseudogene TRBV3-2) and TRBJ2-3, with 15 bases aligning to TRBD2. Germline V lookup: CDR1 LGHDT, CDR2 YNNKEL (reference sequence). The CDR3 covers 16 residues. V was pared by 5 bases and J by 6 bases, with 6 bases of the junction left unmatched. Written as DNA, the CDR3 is TGTGCCAGCAGCTCCGGACTAGCGGGAGGGCCGGATACGCAGTATTTT. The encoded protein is CASSSGLAGGPDTQYF.